One and the same sample provided the 29 T cell receptor beta chains below, sequenced in a study of patients and donors after allogeneic stem cell transplantation. TCRdb analysed the RT-PCR reads with MiXCR anew, one entry per CDR3 protein. The sample has over 350,000 distinct CDR3 sequences; 16% are singletons. Sequencing was performed on blood, either unsorted or a sorted T cell fraction (not recorded which). The receptors were sampled from a human donor who was either an allogeneic HSCT recipient or a stem cell or donor lymphocyte infusion donor (not recorded which). It is not recorded whose cells these are; they may come from a transplant donor.

This clonotype was observed a few times. The rearrangement joins TRBV24-1 to TRBJ2-7; tentatively, D is TRBD2 (5 bases). Germline CDR1 reads KGHDR; CDR2 reads SFDVKD. The CDR3 is made up of 15 amino acids. Trimming took 4 bases from V and 3 from J, leaving 15 bases between them. The CDR3 sequence: CATSEATGSIYEQYF. CDR3 in DNA: TGTGCCACCAGTGAAGCGACGGGGTCGATCTACGAGCAGTACTTC.

This clonotype was recorded many times. The V and J genes are TRBV5-1 and TRBJ2-5; 10 bases are shared with TRBD2. Unmatched junction bases numbered 1, after V lost 0 bases and J lost 8 bases. The CDR3 totals 13 residues. The germline gives CDR1 SGHRS, CDR2 YFSETQ. The CDR3: CASSLVAGGTQYF. The CDR3 DNA reads as TGCGCCAGCAGCTTGGTAGCGGGGGGTACCCAGTACTTC.

The chain has TRBV5-1 and TRBJ2-7; TRBD2 matches at 8 bases. J lost 7 bases, V lost 0 bases, and 6 bases had no gene match. This CDR3 region has 14 residues. Germline CDR1 is SGHRS and CDR2 is YFSETQ. The DNA for the CDR3 is TGCGCCAGCAGCTTGGAGCGGGGGTTGGGGGAGCAGTACTTC. Protein sequence: CASSLERGLGEQYF.

This chain uses TRBV12-3 or TRBV12-4 with TRBJ1-5; the match to TRBD1 covers 8 bases. V trimming: 5 bases; J trimming: 0 bases; junction bases outside the gene matches: 9. CDR3 size: 17 residues. The chain's CDR3 is CASSRTGRGFSNQPQHF. CDR3 DNA sequence: TGTGCCAGCAGTCGGACAGGGAGGGGGTTTAGCAATCAGCCCCAGCATTTT.

This clonotype was detected ten times or more. The chain uses TRBV6-5 and TRBJ2-1; 10 nucleotides agree with TRBD2. The germline CDR1 and CDR2 sequences are MNHEY and SVGAGI. J gave up 3 bases and V 2 bases, and 13 bases lay outside the gene matches. The CDR3 extends over 19 amino acids. CDR3 DNA: TGTGCCAGCAGTTACAAACTAGCGGGGCCCGGGGAAGGCTACAATGAGCAGTTCTTC. Translating it yields CASSYKLAGPGEGYNEQFF.

This sequence joins TRBV5-1 and TRBJ2-1; no reliable D call. Germline V gives CDR1 SGHRS, CDR2 YFSETQ. Trimming left V 2 bases short and J 2 bases short, with 8 bases between. The CDR3 contains 14 residues. CDR3 in amino acids: CASSFTATYNEQFF. DNA for the CDR3: TGCGCCAGCAGCTTTACGGCGACCTACAATGAGCAGTTCTTC.

DNA for the CDR3: TGTGCCAGCAGCGGCCGGAGGGAGGAGCGACCAGATACGCAGTATTTT. This gives the protein CASSGRREERPDTQYF. The V and J genes are TRBV7-9 and TRBJ2-3, with D tentatively TRBD2 (6 bases). The CDR3 length is 16 residues. CDR1 and CDR2 from the germline V gene are SEHNR and FQNEAQ (reference sequence). The V gene lost 5 bases and the J gene lost 4 bases, with 19 bases spanning the gap.

This clonotype has only a few counts. The chain recombines TRBV7-8 with TRBJ2-1, with a weak D call TRBD2 (6 bases). Deletions cut 2 bases from V and 6 bases from J, with 17 bases between. The CDR3 is 16 residues long. CDR1 and CDR2 from the germline V gene are SGHVS and FQNEAQ. CDR3 sequence (DNA): TGTGCCAGCAGCTTACCGGACGGGGGAGCCCGCAATGAGCAGTTCTTC. Its protein product is CASSLPDGGARNEQFF.

CDR3 in amino acids: CASSTPTSGPYEQYF. CDR3 DNA: TGTGCCAGCAGCACCCCGACTAGCGGGCCCTACGAGCAGTACTTC. The rearrangement uses TRBV21-1 and TRBJ2-7; the table's D call TRBD2 went unverified against the DNA. TRBV21-1 is given as a pseudogene. This CDR3 spans 15 amino acids.

The sample holds a few counts of this clonotype. V usage is TRBV4-1 and J usage is TRBJ2-5; D not certain. The CDR3 extends over 13 amino acids. Trimming left V 3 bases short and J 4 bases short, with 9 bases between. CDR1 is MGHRA and CDR2 is YSYEKL in the germline V gene. The CDR3 spells CASSQAQRETQYF. The CDR3, as DNA: TGCGCCAGCAGCCAGGCACAACGAGAGACCCAGTACTTC.

This clonotype has a count of ten or more. V is TRBV4-2 and J is TRBJ2-3, with 10 bases that match TRBD2. The junction had 5 bases not matched to a gene; V was cut back by 0 bases and J by 2 bases. The CDR3 extends over 17 amino acids. The V gene's germline CDR1 is LGHNA and CDR2 YNFKEQ. The CDR3: CASSQDYSGGATDTQYF. DNA for the CDR3: TGTGCCAGCAGCCAAGATTACAGCGGGGGGGCCACAGATACGCAGTATTTT.

This clonotype was found a few times. In DNA, the CDR3 is TGTGCCAGCAGCTGGGACAGGATAAATTCACCCCTCCACTTT. Its protein is CASSWDRINSPLHF. J is TRBJ1-6 and V is TRBV27, with 8 bases aligning to TRBD1. CDR3 length: 14 amino acids. The J segment lost 7 bases and the V segment lost 6 bases, leaving 5 bases of the junction unmatched. Per germline, CDR1 MNHEY and CDR2 SMNVEV (reference sequence).

This clonotype was counted between two and nine times. The rearrangement joins TRBV3-1 to TRBJ2-5; a possible D gene is TRBD2 (5 bases). Trimming left V 0 bases short and J 3 bases short, with 11 bases between. The CDR3 is 15 amino acids. Germline CDR1 reads LGHDT; CDR2 reads YNNKEL (reference sequence). The CDR3 region is CASSQEGTRKETQYF. CDR3 nucleotides: TGTGCCAGCAGCCAAGAAGGAACTAGGAAAGAGACCCAGTACTTC.

The J gene is TRBJ2-1, the V gene TRBV5-6, with 8 bases lining up with TRBD2. Looked up from germline, CDR1 is SGHDT and CDR2 is YYEEEE. CDR3 length equals 14 residues. Trimming cost V 0 bases and J 7 bases; bases outside gene matches: 3. The CDR3 DNA follows: TGTGCCAGCAGCTTGGTAGGGACTAGTAATGAGCAGTTCTTC. The encoded protein is CASSLVGTSNEQFF.

The chain carries TRBV6-5 and TRBJ2-7, with TRBD1 as a possible D gene (6 bases). Trimming stripped 3 bases from V and 4 bases from J, with 13 bases between. The CDR3 consists of 14 residues. Germline V gene lookup returns CDR1 MNHEY and CDR2 SVGAGI. In DNA, the CDR3 is TGTGCCAGCAGTTATCGGGGCAGGGGATACGAGCAGTACTTC. Amino acids: CASSYRGRGYEQYF.

This clonotype was detected only a few times. This chain joins TRBV27 and TRBJ1-2, with TRBD1 matching over 7 bases. Per germline, CDR1 MNHEY and CDR2 SMNVEV (reference sequence). J gave up 4 bases and V 4 bases, and 9 bases lay outside the gene matches. There are 15 residues in the CDR3. CDR3 amino acids: CASSYGRGELYGYTF. The CDR3 nucleotides read TGTGCCAGCAGTTACGGCAGGGGGGAGCTCTATGGCTACACCTTC.

The chain is built from TRBV14 and TRBJ1-2; D not resolved. Deletions cut 4 bases from V and 4 bases from J, with 16 bases between. Germline V CDR1 and CDR2: SGHDN, FVKESK. The CDR3 has 15 residues. CDR3 protein: CASSPLGRIFYGYTF. CDR3 nucleotide sequence: TGTGCCAGCAGCCCCCTAGGACGGATTTTCTATGGCTACACCTTC.

This clonotype was counted at least ten times. This rearrangement joins TRBV6-6 to TRBJ2-7, with D perhaps TRBD1 (7 bases). The V end lost 6 bases, the J end lost 4 bases, and 13 bases lay between the germline ends. There are 13 residues in the CDR3. CDR1 is MNHNY, CDR2 SVGAGI, per germline (reference sequence). Here the CDR3 reads CASRRGQTYEQYF. The CDR3 nucleotides are TGTGCCAGCAGGCGGGGACAGACGTACGAGCAGTACTTC.

There are many counts of this clonotype. This rearrangement joins TRBV4-2 to TRBJ2-1, with a tentative D call TRBD2 (5 bases). Deletions cut 0 bases from V and 4 bases from J, with 13 bases between. The germline gives CDR1 LGHNA, CDR2 YNFKEQ. This CDR3 spans 16 amino acids. The CDR3 coding sequence is TGTGCCAGCAGCCAAGAGGATCTAGCTCATTACAATGAGCAGTTCTTC. Its protein is CASSQEDLAHYNEQFF.

This clonotype was seen more than once but under ten times. This rearrangement joins TRBV20-1 to TRBJ1-1, with 12 positions matching TRBD1. The CDR3 is 14 amino acids. Germline V lookup: CDR1 DFQATT, CDR2 SNEGSKA (reference sequence). The J segment lost 4 bases and the V segment lost 5 bases, leaving 5 bases of the junction unmatched. The CDR3 coding sequence is TGCAGTGCTTGGGACAGGGGGCGTATCACTGAAGCTTTCTTT. This codes for CSAWDRGRITEAFF.

The rearrangement links TRBV20-1 to TRBJ2-7; the match to TRBD1 covers 7 bases. Germline CDR1 and CDR2: DFQATT and SNEGSKA (reference sequence). J lost 2 bases, V lost 3 bases, and 7 bases had no gene match. The CDR3 extends over 14 amino acids. This chain's CDR3 is CSASSYRGTYEQYF. The CDR3 bases are TGCAGTGCTAGTTCCTACAGGGGAACCTACGAGCAGTACTTC.

This clonotype was counted a few times. The chain uses TRBV2 and TRBJ2-5, with D tentatively TRBD2 (6 bases). This CDR3 has 14 residues. Germline V gives CDR1 SNHLY, CDR2 FYNNEI. V lost 7 bases, J lost 1 base, and 13 bases lay in between. The CDR3 DNA reads TGTGCCAGCAACACGGGGGAGGTCCAAGAGACCCAGTACTTC. Protein sequence: CASNTGEVQETQYF.

The table lists this clonotype with many counts. This chain connects TRBV5-1 to TRBJ2-5; D assignment may be TRBD1 or TRBD2 (5 bases each). V lost 4 bases, J lost 2 bases, and 18 bases lay in between. The CDR3 contains 16 residues. Germline V gives CDR1 SGHRS, CDR2 YFSETQ. CDR3 nucleotides: TGCGCCAGCAGCCCCGCCCCCACAGGAGGTCAAGAGACCCAGTACTTC. Protein sequence: CASSPAPTGGQETQYF. The full variable domain, its missing parts supplied by reference TRBV5-1 and TRBJ2-5, is KAGVTQTPRYLIKTRGQQVTLSCSPISGHRSVSWYQQTPGQGLQFLFEYFSETQRNKGNFPGRFSGRQFSNSRSEMNVSTLELGDSALYLCASSPAPTGGQETQYFGPGTRLLVL.

Only a few counts were recorded for this clonotype. The rearrangement links TRBV5-1 to TRBJ2-1; 11 positions match TRBD2. The V segment lost 0 bases and the J segment 8 bases; nucleotides outside the gene matches: 13. The CDR3 extends over 18 amino acids. Germline V gene lookup returns CDR1 SGHRS and CDR2 YFSETQ. In DNA, the CDR3 is TGCGCCAGCAGCTTGGATGCTAGCGGGGGGTTGCGAATCCATGAGCAGTTCTTC. Translated, it gives CASSLDASGGLRIHEQFF.

This clonotype has more than one count but fewer than ten. This sequence joins TRBV6-2 or TRBV6-3 and TRBJ1-5, with 7 nucleotides matching TRBD1. The CDR3 is 14 residues long. Losses at the gene ends were 7 bases for V and 4 bases for J; bases not matched to a gene: 7. The germline CDR1 and CDR2 sequences are MNHEY and SVGEGT. For the CDR3, the DNA is TGTGCCAGCACCGCCTACAGGGGTAATCAGCCCCAGCATTTT. Amino acid sequence: CASTAYRGNQPQHF.

This clonotype was detected a few times. V and J are TRBV5-1 and TRBJ2-5, with D perhaps matching TRBD1 (6 bases). The germline V and J ends were trimmed by 4 bases and 1 base, with 11 bases remaining between them. This CDR3 region has 14 residues. CDR1 is SGHRS, CDR2 YFSETQ, per germline. This chain's CDR3 is CASSPLQGQETQYF. In DNA, the CDR3 is TGCGCCAGCAGCCCTCTACAGGGCCAAGAGACCCAGTACTTC.

This clonotype was seen more than once but under ten times. The rearrangement joins TRBV20-1 to TRBJ2-7, with 9 bases identical to TRBD1. Per the germline V gene, CDR1 is DFQATT and CDR2 is SNEGSKA (reference sequence). The trim removed 5 bases at V and 1 base at J, leaving 3 bases unmatched. CDR3 length: 13 amino acids. DNA of the CDR3: TGCAGTGCTCCGGACAGGGGATCCTACGAGCAGTACTTC. Protein product: CSAPDRGSYEQYF.

The chain carries TRBV25-1 and TRBJ2-5; the D gene is possibly TRBD2 (5 bases). The germline V gene encodes CDR1 MGHDK and CDR2 SYGVNS. This CDR3 is 13 amino acids long. V lost 3 bases to trimming and J lost 3 bases, with 8 bases between them. In DNA form, the CDR3 reads TGTGCCAGCAGTGACCTGAGGGAAGAGACCCAGTACTTC. It encodes CASSDLREETQYF.

This clonotype was observed a handful of times. The V gene is TRBV2, the J gene TRBJ2-5; 7 bases map to TRBD2. V was clipped by 8 bases and J by 5 bases; unmatched bases: 8. Per the germline V gene, CDR1 is SNHLY and CDR2 is FYNNEI. The CDR3 extends over 13 amino acids. In DNA form, the CDR3 reads TGTGCCAGCTGGGGAGGGAAGCAGGAGACCCAGTACTTC. Amino acid sequence: CASWGGKQETQYF.